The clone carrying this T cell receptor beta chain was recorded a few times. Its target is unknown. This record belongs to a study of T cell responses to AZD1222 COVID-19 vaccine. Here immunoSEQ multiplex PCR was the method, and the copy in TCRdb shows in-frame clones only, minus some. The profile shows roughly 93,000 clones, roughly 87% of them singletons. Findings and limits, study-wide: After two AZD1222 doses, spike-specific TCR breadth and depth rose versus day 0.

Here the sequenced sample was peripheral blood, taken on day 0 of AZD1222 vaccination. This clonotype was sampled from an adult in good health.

The CDR3 region is CASSLSMAHSYEQYF. CDR3 in DNA: TGTGCCAGCAGTTTGTCCATGGCCCACTCCTACGAGCAGTACTTC. The gene calls are TRBV27 and TRBJ2-7, with D unresolved. The germline V gene encodes CDR1 MNHEY and CDR2 SMNVEV (reference sequence). The CDR3 runs 15 residues. Trimming pared 3 bases from V and 0 bases from J, leaving 12 bases between.